This TCR beta chain appears in the sequencing data of a study of cytomegalovirus exposure and HLA in healthy donors. The PCR used 60 Vbeta and 13 Jbeta primers. Sequencing used immunoSEQ multiplex PCR; TCRdb keeps in-frame clones, though not all of them. The sample has some 180,000 clones, roughly 90% seen once. Germline V lookup: CDR1 SQVTM, CDR2 ANQGSEA. This CDR3 region has 12 residues. The trim removed 6 bases at V and 8 bases at J, leaving 8 bases unmatched. The source of this sequence is a boy younger than 10 in good health and CMV-seronegative. Sequenced material: PBMCs. The chain combines TRBV29-1 with TRBJ1-2, with 8 bases that match TRBD1. This CDR3 is CSVEDRARGYTF. In DNA form, the CDR3 reads TGCAGCGTGGAGGACAGGGCGCGCGGCTACACCTTC.